This entry is about one T cell receptor (beta chain). The target antigen is unknown. This entry belongs to a study of T cells after yellow fever vaccination. Study-wide results and caveats: Highly abundant clonotypes carried over from the bulk population could end up in FACS-sorted repertoires as contaminants. When the response was secondary, it was weaker but reached its peak faster, day 5 versus 15.

V dropped 4 bases and J dropped 2 bases, with 12 bases sitting between them. The CDR3 has 15 residues. From germline, CDR1 is MNHEY and CDR2 SVGEGT. Each CDR3 protein is one row after TCRdb ran MiXCR on the 5' RACE reads. The sample lists over 300,000 distinct CDR3 sequences; around 6.8% were seen once. V is TRBV6-2 or TRBV6-3 and J is TRBJ1-5, with D possibly TRBD1 on 5 matching bases. This material consisted of PBMCs, taken about 41 days after the first yellow fever vaccination. The receptor's source is a man aged 18 to 30 who received the YFV17D yellow fever vaccine. The CDR3 DNA reads as TGTGCCAGCAGTTTCACCGGGGCCGGCAATCAGCCCCAGCATTTT. Encoded protein: CASSFTGAGNQPQHF.